The sequence of this T cell receptor beta chain was determined in a study of shared clonotypes between healthy human individuals. In the study overall: Each donor contributed plates that comprised three CD4 naive, three CD4 memory, two CD8 naive and one CD8 memory. Study-wide points: Memory subsets had estimated richness that was generally smaller than that of naive subsets. The study sampled only blood, and tissue repertoires likely differ.

Regarding this clone: The antigen is unknown.

The method was immunoSEQ multiplex PCR; TCRdb's version includes in-frame clones alone and lacks a portion of them. The sample lists 2 million to 2.5 million clones, roughly 90% occurring once. The CDR3 covers 14 residues. Germline V gene sequence: CDR1 KGHSH, CDR2 LQKENI. Trimming stripped 0 bases from V and 8 bases from J, with 10 bases between. Researchers partitioned CD4+ cells into CD45RA+ naive and CD45RA-negative memory subsets. The source of this sequence is a man younger than 30 in good health. Some clones in this sample may be carry-over from other donors' samples. The J gene is TRBJ1-4, the V gene TRBV18; tentatively, D is TRBD1 (5 bases). Sequenced: naive CD4+ T cells from PBMCs. Subset meaning: CD45RA+ positively selected. The DNA for the CDR3 is TGTGCCAGCTCACCACCGACAGTTTCAGAAAAACTGTTTTTT. It yields the protein CASSPPTVSEKLFF.